The clone carrying this T cell receptor beta chain was found a few times. Its antigen is still unknown. MiXCR, applied by TCRdb to the reads, yields one record per CDR3 protein. The table shows 250,000 or so distinct CDR3 sequences, with around 15% occurring only once. Germline V lookup: CDR1 SEHNR, CDR2 FQNEAQ (reference sequence). After removal of 7 bases from V and 3 bases from J, the junction contained 12 bases not matched to a gene. There are 16 residues in the CDR3. The sample comes from a study of T cell repertoires in cytomegalovirus infection. Study background: An indication of both CMV infection and matching HLA type came from public TCR beta signatures.

The study, taken as a whole, reports: The cumulative frequency of public TCR beta families distinguished individuals who carried CMV together with the relevant HLA. In two of eight donors, the top clonotype was HLA-C-restricted CMV-specific.

The chain carries TRBV7-9 and TRBJ2-1; 7 bases align to TRBD2. This sequence originates from a human donor in good health (CMV status not recorded). Some clones in this sample may be carry-over from other donors' samples. Sequencing was performed on CD8+ T cells from PBMCs. The CDR3 sequence: CASTPISSGNYNEQFF. CDR3 nucleotide sequence: TGTGCCAGCACCCCGATTTCGAGCGGGAACTACAATGAGCAGTTCTTC.